This section outlines one T cell receptor (beta chain) sequence together with its context. Original handling: From reference gene primer amplification, estimates of nucleated cell counts were derived. Sequencing was performed with immunoSEQ multiplex PCR; in TCRdb, only in-frame clones are kept and a portion is missing. V and J calls and clone size are as listed in that table; D and trimming were resolved from the DNA. The sample carries under 150,000 clones, approximately 81% recorded once. This sample was taken from a study of blood T cell repertoires in COVID-19. Study details: The study drew acute and convalescent COVID-19 samples from the United States, Italy and Spain. T cells, B-cell-depleted T cells, or PBMCs supplied cDNA or gDNA.

Losses at the gene ends were 3 bases for V and 2 bases for J; bases not matched to a gene: 9. Germline CDR1 reads LNHDA; CDR2 reads SQIVND (reference sequence). CDR3 size: 18 residues. The chain uses TRBV19 and TRBJ2-1; the match to TRBD1 covers 11 bases. The TCR originated in a man aged 50-59 years with acute or convalescent COVID-19. Sequencing used peripheral blood. CDR3 DNA sequence: TGTGCCAGTAGTATGTTTCAGGGGACAGGGGGTGCCTACAATGAGCAGTTCTTC. It translates to CASSMFQGTGGAYNEQFF. Full variable domain (rest looked up from reference TRBV19 and TRBJ2-1): DGGITQSPKYLFRKEGQNVTLSCEQNLNHDAMYWYRQDPGQGLRLIYYSQIVNDFQKGDIAEGYSVSREKKESFPLTVTSAQKNPTAFYLCASSMFQGTGGAYNEQFFGPGTRLTVL.